This T cell receptor beta chain originates from a study of shared clonotypes between healthy human individuals. Study-level results: Blood was the sole source, and tissue repertoires probably differ.

Of note for this clone: No antigen is known for it.

V lost 1 base and J 9 bases, leaving 18 bases between the germline ends. The CDR3 has 15 amino acids. CDR1 is MNHNS and CDR2 is SASEGT in the germline V gene. Generated by immunoSEQ multiplex PCR, the TCRdb table keeps only in-frame clones and is missing some. The sample lists roughly 2.5 million clones; over 85% were seen once. The sequenced sample consisted of naive CD4+ T cells sorted from blood. As for subset: CD45RA+ positively selected. This TCR came from a man aged 18 to 35 in good health. The chain has TRBV6-1 and TRBJ2-5, with a weak D call TRBD1 (5 bases). CDR3 in amino acids: CASSEVRGTLGAQYF. CDR3 DNA sequence: TGTGCCAGCAGTGAAGTTAGGGGAACGTTAGGGGCCCAGTACTTC.